A single sample gave rise to the 3 T cell receptor beta chains below, sequenced in a study of shared clonotypes between healthy human individuals. Produced via immunoSEQ multiplex PCR; TCRdb's table is partial and in-frame only. This table has approximately 710,000 clones, 90% appearing once. Sequencing input: memory CD8+ T cells from PBMCs. Regarding subset: CD45RO+ cells pooled with CCR7-negative TemRA cells. All receptors come from a man aged 18-30 years in good health. Some clones in this sample may be carry-over from other donors' samples.

The chain employs TRBV19 and TRBJ2-7, with no clear D. Germline V lookup: CDR1 LNHDA, CDR2 SQIVND (reference sequence). V dropped 4 bases and J dropped 2 bases, with 12 bases sitting between them. The CDR3 length is 14 residues. CDR3 residues: CASSTFDVTYEQYF. The DNA of the CDR3 is TGTGCCAGTAGTACATTCGACGTAACCTACGAGCAGTACTTC.

The gene calls are TRBV27 and TRBJ2-2; possibly TRBD1 for D (5 bases). V gave up 2 bases and J gave up 6 bases, with 16 bases separating them. This CDR3 is built from 16 residues. Germline CDR1 and CDR2: MNHEY and SMNVEV (reference sequence). The CDR3: CASSLRGQDGPGELFF. CDR3 coding DNA: TGTGCCAGCAGTTTAAGGGGCCAGGACGGCCCCGGGGAGCTGTTTTTT.

This chain joins TRBV7-3 and TRBJ2-7; the D call may be TRBD1 or TRBD2 (5 bases each). The ends were cut back, 0 bases at V and 5 bases at J, with 14 bases in the middle. Germline CDR1 is SGHTA and CDR2 is FQGTGA. The CDR3 consists of 15 residues. The CDR3 is CASSLTRRGRDEQYF. The DNA of the CDR3 is TGTGCCAGCAGCTTAACTCGTAGGGGACGGGACGAGCAGTACTTC.